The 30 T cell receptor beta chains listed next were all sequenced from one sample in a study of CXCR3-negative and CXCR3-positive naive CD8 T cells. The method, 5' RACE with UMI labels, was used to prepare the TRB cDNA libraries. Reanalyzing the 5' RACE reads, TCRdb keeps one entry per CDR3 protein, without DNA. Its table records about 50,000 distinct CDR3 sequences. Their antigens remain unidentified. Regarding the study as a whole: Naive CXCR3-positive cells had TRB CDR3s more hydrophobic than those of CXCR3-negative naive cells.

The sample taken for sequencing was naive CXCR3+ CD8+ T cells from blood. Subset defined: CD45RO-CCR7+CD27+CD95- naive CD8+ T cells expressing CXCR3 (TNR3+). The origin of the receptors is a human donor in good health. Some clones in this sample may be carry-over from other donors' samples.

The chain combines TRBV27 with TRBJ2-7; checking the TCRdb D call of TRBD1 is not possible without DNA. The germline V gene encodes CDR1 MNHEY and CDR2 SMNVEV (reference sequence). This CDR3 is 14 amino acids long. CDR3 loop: CASSAQTGNYEQYF.

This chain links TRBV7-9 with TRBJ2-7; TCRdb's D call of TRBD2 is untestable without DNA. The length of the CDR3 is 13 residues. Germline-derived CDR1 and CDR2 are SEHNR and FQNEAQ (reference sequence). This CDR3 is CASSPPAENEQYF.

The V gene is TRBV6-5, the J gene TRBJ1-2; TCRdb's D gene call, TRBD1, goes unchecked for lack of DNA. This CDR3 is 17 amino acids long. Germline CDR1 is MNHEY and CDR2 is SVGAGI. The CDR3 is CASRQMVRTGYDYGYTF.

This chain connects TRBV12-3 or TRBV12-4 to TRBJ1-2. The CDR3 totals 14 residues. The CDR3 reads CASSFSGSNYGYTF.

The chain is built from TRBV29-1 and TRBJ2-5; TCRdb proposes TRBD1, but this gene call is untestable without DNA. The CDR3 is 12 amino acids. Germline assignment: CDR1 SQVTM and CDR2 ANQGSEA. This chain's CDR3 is CSAWGGRETQYF.

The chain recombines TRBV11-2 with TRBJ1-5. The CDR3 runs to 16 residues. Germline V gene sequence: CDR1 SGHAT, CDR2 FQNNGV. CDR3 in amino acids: CASSFSGLHSNQPQHF.

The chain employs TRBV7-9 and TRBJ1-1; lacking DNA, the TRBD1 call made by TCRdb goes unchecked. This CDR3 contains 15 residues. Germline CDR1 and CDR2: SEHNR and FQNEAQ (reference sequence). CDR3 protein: CASSQETGGFTEAFF. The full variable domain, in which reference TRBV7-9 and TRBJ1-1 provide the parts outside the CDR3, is DTGVSQNPRHKITKRGQNVTFRCDPISEHNRLYWYRQTLGQGPEFLTYFQNEAQLEKSRLLSDRFSAERPKGSFSTLEIQRTEQGDSAMYLCASSQETGGFTEAFFGQGTRLTVV.

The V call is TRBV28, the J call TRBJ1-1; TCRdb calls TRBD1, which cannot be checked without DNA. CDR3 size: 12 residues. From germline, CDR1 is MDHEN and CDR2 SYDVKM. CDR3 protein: CASSPVNTEAFF.

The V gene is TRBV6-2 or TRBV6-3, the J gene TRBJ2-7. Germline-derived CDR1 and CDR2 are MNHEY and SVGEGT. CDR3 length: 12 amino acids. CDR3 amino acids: CASSISGLEQYF.

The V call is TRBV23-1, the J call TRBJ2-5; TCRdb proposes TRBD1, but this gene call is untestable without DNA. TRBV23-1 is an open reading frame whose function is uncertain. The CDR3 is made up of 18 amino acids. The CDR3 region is CASSQSPPPGLWQETQYF.

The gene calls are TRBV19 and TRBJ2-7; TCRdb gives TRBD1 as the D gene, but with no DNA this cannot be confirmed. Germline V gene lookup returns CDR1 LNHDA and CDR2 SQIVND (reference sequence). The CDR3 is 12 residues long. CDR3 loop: CASADKTYEQYF.

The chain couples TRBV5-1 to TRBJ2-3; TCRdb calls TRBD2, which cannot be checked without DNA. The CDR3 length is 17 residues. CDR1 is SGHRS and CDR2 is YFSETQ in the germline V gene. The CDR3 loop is CASSRGLAGGPLDTQYF.

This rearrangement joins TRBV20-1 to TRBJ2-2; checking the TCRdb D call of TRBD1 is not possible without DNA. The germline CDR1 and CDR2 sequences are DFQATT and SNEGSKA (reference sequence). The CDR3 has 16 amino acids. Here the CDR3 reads CSARGEGDSWVGELFF.

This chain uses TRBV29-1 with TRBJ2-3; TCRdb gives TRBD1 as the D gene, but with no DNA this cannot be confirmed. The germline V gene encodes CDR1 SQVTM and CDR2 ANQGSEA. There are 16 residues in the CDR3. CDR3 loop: CSVEDLGGAYSDTQYF.

The CDR3 is CASSLVGQGAYTGELFF. The genes are TRBV11-2 and TRBJ2-2; TCRdb lists TRBD1, though no DNA is available to test this call. Per the germline V gene, CDR1 is SGHAT and CDR2 is FQNNGV. CDR3 length: 17 residues.

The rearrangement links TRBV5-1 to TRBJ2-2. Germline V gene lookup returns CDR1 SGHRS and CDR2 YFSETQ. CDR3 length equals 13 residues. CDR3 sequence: CASTPANTGELFF.

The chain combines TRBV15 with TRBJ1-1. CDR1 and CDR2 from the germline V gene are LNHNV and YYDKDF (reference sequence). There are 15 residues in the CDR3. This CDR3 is CATSRVSDPNTEAFF. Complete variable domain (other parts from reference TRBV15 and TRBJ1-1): DAMVIQNPRYQVTQFGKPVTLSCSQTLNHNVMYWYQQKSSQAPKLLFHYYDKDFNNEADTPDNFQSRRPNTSFCFLDIRSPGLGDTAMYLCATSRVSDPNTEAFFGQGTRLTVV.

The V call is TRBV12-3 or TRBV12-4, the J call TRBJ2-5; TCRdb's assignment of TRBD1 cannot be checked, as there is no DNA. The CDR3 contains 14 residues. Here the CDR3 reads CASSETGERETQYF.

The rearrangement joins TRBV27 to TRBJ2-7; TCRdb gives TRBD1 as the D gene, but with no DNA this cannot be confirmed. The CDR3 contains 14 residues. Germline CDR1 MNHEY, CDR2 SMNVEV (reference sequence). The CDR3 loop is CASSQGGLPYEQYF.

CDR3 residues: CASSLVPYNEQFF. This chain joins TRBV7-9 and TRBJ2-1. The CDR3 spans 13 residues. Germline CDR1 reads SEHNR; CDR2 reads FQNEAQ (reference sequence).

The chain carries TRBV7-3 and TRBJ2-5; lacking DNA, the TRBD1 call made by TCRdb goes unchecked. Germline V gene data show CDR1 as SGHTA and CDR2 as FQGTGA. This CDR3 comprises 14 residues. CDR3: CASSAGTQWETQYF.

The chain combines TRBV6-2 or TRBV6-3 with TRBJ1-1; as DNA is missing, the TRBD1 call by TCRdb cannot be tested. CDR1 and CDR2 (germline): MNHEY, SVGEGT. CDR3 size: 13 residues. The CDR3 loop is CASTQVMNTEAFF.

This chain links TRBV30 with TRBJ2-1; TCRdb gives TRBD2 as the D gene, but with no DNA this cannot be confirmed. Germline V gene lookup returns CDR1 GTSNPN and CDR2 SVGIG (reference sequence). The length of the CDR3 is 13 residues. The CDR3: CALSLAGYNEQFF.

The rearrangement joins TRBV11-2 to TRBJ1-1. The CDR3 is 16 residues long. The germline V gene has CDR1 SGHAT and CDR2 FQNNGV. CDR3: CASSRPTGPLNTEAFF.

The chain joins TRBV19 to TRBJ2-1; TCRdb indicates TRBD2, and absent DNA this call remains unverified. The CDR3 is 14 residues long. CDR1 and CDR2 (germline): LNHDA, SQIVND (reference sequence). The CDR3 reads CASSSPGLVNEQFF.

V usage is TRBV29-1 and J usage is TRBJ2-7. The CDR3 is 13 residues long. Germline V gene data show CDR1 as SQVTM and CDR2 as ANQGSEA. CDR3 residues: CSAAGGSSYEQYF.

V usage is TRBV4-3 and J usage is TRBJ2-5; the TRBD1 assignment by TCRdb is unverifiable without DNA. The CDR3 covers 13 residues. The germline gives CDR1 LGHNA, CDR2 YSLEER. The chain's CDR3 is CASSSDREETQYF.

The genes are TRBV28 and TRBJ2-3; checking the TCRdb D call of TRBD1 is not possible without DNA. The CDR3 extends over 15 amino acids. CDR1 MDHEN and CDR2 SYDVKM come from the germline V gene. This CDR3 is CASIRQGASTDTQYF.

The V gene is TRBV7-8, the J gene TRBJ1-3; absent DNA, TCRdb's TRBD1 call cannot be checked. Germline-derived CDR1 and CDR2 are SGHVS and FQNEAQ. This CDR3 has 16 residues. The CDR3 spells CASSPRDRVSGNTIYF.

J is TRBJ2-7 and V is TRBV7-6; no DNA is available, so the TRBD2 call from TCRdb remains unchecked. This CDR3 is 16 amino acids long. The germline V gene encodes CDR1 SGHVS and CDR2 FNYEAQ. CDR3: CASSMRDTVFPYEQYF.